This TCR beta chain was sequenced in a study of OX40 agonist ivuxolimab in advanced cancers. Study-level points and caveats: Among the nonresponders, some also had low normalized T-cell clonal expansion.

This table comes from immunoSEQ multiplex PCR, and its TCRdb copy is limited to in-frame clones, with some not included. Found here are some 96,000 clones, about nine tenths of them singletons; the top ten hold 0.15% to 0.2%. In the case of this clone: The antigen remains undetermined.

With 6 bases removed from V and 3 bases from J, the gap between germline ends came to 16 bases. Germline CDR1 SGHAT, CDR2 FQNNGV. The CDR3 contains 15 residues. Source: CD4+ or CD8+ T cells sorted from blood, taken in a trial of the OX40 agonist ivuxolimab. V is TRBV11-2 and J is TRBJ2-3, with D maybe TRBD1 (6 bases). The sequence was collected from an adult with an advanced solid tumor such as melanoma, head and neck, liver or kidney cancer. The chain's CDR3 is CASSMTGHRTDTQYF. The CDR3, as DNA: TGTGCCAGCAGTATGACGGGACATCGGACAGATACGCAGTATTTT.